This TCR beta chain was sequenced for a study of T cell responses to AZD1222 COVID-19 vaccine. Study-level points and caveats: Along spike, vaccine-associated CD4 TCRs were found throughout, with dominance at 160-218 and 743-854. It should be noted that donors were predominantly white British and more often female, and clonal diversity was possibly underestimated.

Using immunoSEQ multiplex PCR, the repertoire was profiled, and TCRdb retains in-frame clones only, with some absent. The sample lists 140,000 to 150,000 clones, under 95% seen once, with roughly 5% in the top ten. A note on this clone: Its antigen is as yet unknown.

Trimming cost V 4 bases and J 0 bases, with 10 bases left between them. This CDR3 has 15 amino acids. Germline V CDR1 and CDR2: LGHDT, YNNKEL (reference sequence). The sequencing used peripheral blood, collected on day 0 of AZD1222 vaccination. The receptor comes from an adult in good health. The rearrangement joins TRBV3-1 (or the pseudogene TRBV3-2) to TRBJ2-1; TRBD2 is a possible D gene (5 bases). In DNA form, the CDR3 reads TGTGCCAGCAGCCGTCGGGGTAGCTCCTACAATGAGCAGTTCTTC. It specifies CASSRRGSSYNEQFF.